This T cell receptor beta chain is from a study of CD8 T cells in ankylosing spondylitis. This clonotype has a count of ten or more. Its antigen is unidentified. J lost 14 bases, V lost 1 base, and 11 bases had no gene match. CDR3 length: 15 residues. Germline V CDR1 and CDR2: MNHNS, SASEGT. TCRdb ran MiXCR on the 5' RACE reads and lists one entry per CDR3 protein. The data show 310,000 or so distinct CDR3 sequences, about 20% seen once. General study results and limits: Seven to nine highly homologous variants formed a TCR beta motif that appeared characteristic of ankylosing spondylitis blood. Enrichment of disease-linked clones was reportedly significant in matched ankylosing spondylitis synovial fluid. Prior literature has documented some motif variants in synovial fluid and blood from reactive arthritis.

The clonotype comes from a male donor with ankylosing spondylitis or in good health (not recorded which). This chain links TRBV6-1 with TRBJ2-1; 10 nucleotides agree with TRBD2. The sequencing sample was made of blood, either unsorted or a sorted T cell fraction (not recorded which). The CDR3: CASSEEASGSFAEFF. The CDR3 DNA follows: TGTGCCAGCAGTGAAGAGGCTAGCGGGAGCTTCGCCGAGTTCTTC.